This T cell receptor beta chain is from a study of T-cell reconstitution after alpha-beta-depleted transplantation in children. Molecular barcoding with unique molecular identifiers was used for the TCRbeta library. TCRdb fed the PCR reads into MiXCR, producing one record per CDR3 protein. The repertoire holds about 690,000 distinct CDR3 sequences, about 15% seen once, with about 1.1% in the top ten. This clonotype has a count of ten or more. Germline V gene lookup returns CDR1 SGHTA and CDR2 FQGNSA. CDR3 length equals 14 residues. Trimming stripped 5 bases from V and 2 bases from J, with 11 bases between.

The material sequenced was PBMCs from the stem cell graft donor, taken from the stem cell graft. The chain recombines TRBV7-2 with TRBJ2-3; D not resolved. The TCR comes from a human donor who donated a stem cell graft to a child with acute myeloid leukemia. CDR3 loop: CASSPSLPTDTQYF. CDR3 DNA: TGTGCCAGCAGCCCTAGTTTACCCACAGATACGCAGTATTTT.